This T cell receptor beta chain came from a study of T cell responses to AZD1222 COVID-19 vaccine (dated by TCRdb to about 2021). In the study overall: AZD1222 recipients given second doses at about 4 weeks or at about 12 weeks were pooled, since spike-specific TCR depth and breadth were not found to differ between the two schedules. TCR sequencing covered more than 230 trial participants: 207 given two doses of AZD1222 and 26 given two doses of MenACWY control vaccine. Trial participants were enrolled by age into subgroups of 18-55, 56-69 and 70-plus years, and around 150, 29 and 61 TCR-sequenced participants, respectively, were included in these subgroups. Summary of the overall study and its limitations: The vaccine-associated CD4 TCRs covered the entire spike protein, and the dominant responses fell in regions 160-218 and 743-854. Epitopes outside the regions mutated in the B.1.351 and B.1.1.7 variants were reportedly recognized by nearly half of the unique spike-specific TCRs. Participants were mostly white British and included more females than males, and it was suggested by the authors that clonal diversity may have been underestimated. Spike-specific TCR breadth and depth rose significantly after two AZD1222 doses compared with day 0 and with MenACWY recipients. Because no day 14 peak-response samples were available, repertoires were characterized only after the peak T cell response. The 56-69-year group was small, and its depth increase did not reach significance, likely because of low power. Conclusions about previously exposed vaccinees were limited because only a handful of AZD1222 recipients were SARS-CoV-2 seropositive at baseline.

Worth noting for this clone: No cognate antigen has been identified for it. Qualities for individual bases were not recorded, and no much larger clone is one base off.

At the junction V is shortened by 0 bases and J by 2 bases, with 8 bases in between. As encoded in the germline V gene, CDR1 is LGHNA while CDR2 is YSLEER. Its CDR3 holds 14 amino acids, cysteine through phenylalanine. The DNA shown is the 42-base CDR3, in frame from base 1. The label giving this sample's time point can be read as: baseline before first vaccination. Samples from vaccinated people were obtained from the UK trials COV001 and COV002, which included a single-blind randomized controlled phase 2/3 trial of AZD1222 (ChAdOx1 nCoV-19) in healthy adults. Trial participant PBMC samples were collected at day 0 and day 28 after the second dose for TCRbeta chain sequencing. The CDR3 regions of human TCRbeta chains were analyzed by immunosequencing. Concerning the study's data processing: Repertoire TCRs were checked for matches against a reference library of SARS-CoV-2-specific TCRs that had been generated using the MIRA antigen-specificity platform. Breadth was defined as the fraction of unique TCRs that were SARS-CoV-2-associated, and depth was defined as the fraction of total T cells that were SARS-CoV-2-associated. Each spike-specific TCR was assigned to its reactive spike region and to a CD4 or CD8 class using the MIRA data. Log10-transformed breadth and depth values were compared by one-way ANOVA with Sidak's multiple comparisons tests. The source is immuneACCESS, and TCRdb retained only in-frame sequences with V and J called. Part of the clones is not carried over; for the studies checked, unresolved V genes explain less than half of this, and the remainder is unexplained. D and trimming come from the DNA, and the V and J calls and clone size come from that table. The sample table records 60,000 to 65,000 clones; roughly 80% of these occur just once. 11% to 15% of the sample is taken by the ten largest.

The sample here was peripheral blood, taken on day 0 of AZD1222 vaccination. This TCR was recovered from an adult in good health. The chain is assembled from TRBV4-3 and TRBJ2-7, with TRBD1 as a weak D call on 5 bases. The bases are TGCGCCAGCAGCCAAGATAGGGGCCCCTACGAGCAGTACTTC. This sequence encodes CASSQDRGPYEQYF.